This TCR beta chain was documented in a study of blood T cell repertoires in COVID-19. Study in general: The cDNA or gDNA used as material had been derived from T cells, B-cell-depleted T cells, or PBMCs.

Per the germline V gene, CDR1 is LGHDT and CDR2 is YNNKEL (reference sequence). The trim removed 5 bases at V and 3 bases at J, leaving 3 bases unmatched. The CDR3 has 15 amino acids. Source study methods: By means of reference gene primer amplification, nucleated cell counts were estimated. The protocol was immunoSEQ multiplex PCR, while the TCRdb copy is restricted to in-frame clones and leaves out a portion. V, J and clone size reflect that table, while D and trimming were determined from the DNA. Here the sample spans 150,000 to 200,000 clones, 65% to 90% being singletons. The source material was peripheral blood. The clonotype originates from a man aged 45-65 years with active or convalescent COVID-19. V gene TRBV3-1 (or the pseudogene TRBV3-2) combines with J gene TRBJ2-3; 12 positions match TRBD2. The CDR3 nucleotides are TGTGCCAGCAGCTGGACTAGCGGGAAAACAGATACGCAGTATTTT. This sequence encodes CASSWTSGKTDTQYF.